Below, 3 T cell receptor beta chains from the same sample are listed, as sequenced in a study of blood T cell repertoires in COVID-19 (dated by TCRdb to the early 2020s). Library creation used the immunoSEQ multiplex PCR assay. TCRdb took over this immuneACCESS table, retaining in-frame rearrangements with V and J assigned. Such tables are incomplete; in checked studies, under half of the missing clones stem from an unresolved V gene, and the remainder is unexplained. For this sample the table gives about 190,000 clones, of which roughly 89% were detected only once. The ten largest account for 0.6% to 0.8% of the sample. Input material: peripheral blood. The source of these receptors is a man in his forties or fifties with acute or convalescent COVID-19.

In DNA form, the CDR3 reads TGCAGCGCTACCCCGGGACTAGGCCTCGAGGAGCAGTACTTC. It specifies CSATPGLGLEEQYF. This chain connects TRBV29-1 to TRBJ2-7; 8 bases are shared with TRBD2. Germline lookup yields CDR1 SQVTM and CDR2 ANQGSEA. CDR3 length: 14 amino acids. J gave up 7 bases and V 7 bases, and 15 bases lay outside the gene matches.

The V call is TRBV4-1, the J call TRBJ2-1; 15 bases are a match to TRBD2. The CDR3 has 18 amino acids. Germline CDR1 reads MGHRA; CDR2 reads YSYEKL. After removal of 4 bases from V and 9 bases from J, the junction contained 13 bases not matched to a gene. The CDR3 region is CASSPSSGGTSGGFEQFF. CDR3 coding DNA: TGCGCCAGCAGCCCCTCCTCGGGCGGGACTAGCGGGGGGTTTGAGCAGTTCTTC.

This clone appeared a single time. V usage is TRBV11-2 and J usage is TRBJ2-2, with 7 bases lining up with TRBD1. This CDR3 region has 17 residues. Germline trimming cut 1 base from V and 0 bases from J; bases unmatched to any gene: 5. CDR1 is SGHAT, CDR2 FQNNGV, per germline. The CDR3, as DNA: TGTGCCAGCAGCTTAGTACGGGACAGCGCGAACACCGGGGAGCTGTTTTTT. This encodes CASSLVRDSANTGELFF.